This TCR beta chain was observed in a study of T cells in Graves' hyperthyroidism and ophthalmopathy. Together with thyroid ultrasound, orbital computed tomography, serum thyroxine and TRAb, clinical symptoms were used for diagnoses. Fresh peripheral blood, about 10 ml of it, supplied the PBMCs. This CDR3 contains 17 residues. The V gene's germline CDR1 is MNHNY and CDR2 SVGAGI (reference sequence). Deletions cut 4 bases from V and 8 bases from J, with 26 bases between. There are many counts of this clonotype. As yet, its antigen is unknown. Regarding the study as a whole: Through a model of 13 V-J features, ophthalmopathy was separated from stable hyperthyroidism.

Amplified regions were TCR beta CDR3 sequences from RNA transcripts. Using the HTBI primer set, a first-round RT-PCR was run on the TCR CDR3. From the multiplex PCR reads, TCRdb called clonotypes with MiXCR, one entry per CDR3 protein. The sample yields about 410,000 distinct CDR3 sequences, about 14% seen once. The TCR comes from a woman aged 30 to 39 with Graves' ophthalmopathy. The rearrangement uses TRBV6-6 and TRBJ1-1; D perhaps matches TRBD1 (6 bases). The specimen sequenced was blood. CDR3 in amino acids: CASSSRYRVSALIEAFF. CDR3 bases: TGTGCCAGCAGTTCTCGGTACAGGGTTTCGGCACTGATCGAAGCTTTCTTT.